This TCR beta chain was recovered during a study of T cells after yellow fever vaccination. Overall study: In the case of low-cell-number fractions, SMART-Seq v4 Ultra Low Input was used for preparation.

Overall study findings and caveats: The study re-detected most primary-vaccination clones after the booster (about 96% CD4, around 89% CD8). Sorted repertoires could include abundant contaminating clonotypes from bulk cells.

A 5'RACE template-switching step, the method used to make TCR cDNA, added a universal primer site and UMIs. In TCRdb, the 5' RACE reads were re-called with MiXCR into one record per CDR3 protein. The table includes some 500,000 distinct CDR3 sequences, about 14% detected once. The table lists this clonotype with a few counts. The target antigen is unknown. The TCR was taken from a man younger than 45 who received the YFV17D yellow fever vaccine. The sequencing here drew on PBMCs, taken on the day of the yellow fever booster vaccination.

The CDR3 loop is CASSLDRDRTNTGELFF. The CDR3 DNA reads TGTGCCAGCAGCTTAGACCGGGACAGAACGAACACCGGGGAGCTGTTTTTT. The chain recombines TRBV11-2 with TRBJ2-2; 7 bases map to TRBD1. V lost 0 bases, J lost 0 bases, and 4 bases stayed unmatched. Germline CDR1 SGHAT, CDR2 FQNNGV. The CDR3 extends over 17 amino acids.